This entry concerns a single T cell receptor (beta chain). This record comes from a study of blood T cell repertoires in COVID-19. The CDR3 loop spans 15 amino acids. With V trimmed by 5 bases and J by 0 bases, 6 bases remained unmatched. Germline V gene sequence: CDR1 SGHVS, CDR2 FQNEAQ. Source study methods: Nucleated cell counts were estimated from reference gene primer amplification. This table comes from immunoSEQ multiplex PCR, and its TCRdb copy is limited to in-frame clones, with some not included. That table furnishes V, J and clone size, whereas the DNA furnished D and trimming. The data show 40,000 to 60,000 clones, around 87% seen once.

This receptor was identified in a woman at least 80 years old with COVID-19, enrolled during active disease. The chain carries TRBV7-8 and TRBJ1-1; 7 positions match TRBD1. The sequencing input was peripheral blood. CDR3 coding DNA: TGTGCCAGCAGCGGCCGGACAGGACTGAACACTGAAGCTTTCTTT. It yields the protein CASSGRTGLNTEAFF.